This TCR beta chain comes out of a study of vaccination effects on CD4 cells after COVID-19. The length of the CDR3 is 15 residues. Trimming removed 2 bases from V and 5 bases from J, with 16 bases in between. Germline CDR1 is MNHNS and CDR2 is SASEGT. Assay used: immunoSEQ multiplex PCR; TCRdb lists only in-frame clones, some missing. The repertoire holds 50,000 to 60,000 clones, more than 60% seen once, with 18% in the top ten. ViraFEST used viral peptide pools to expand antigen-specific CD4+ T cells before sequencing. Between days 9 and 10 of culture, CD4+ T cells were separated out. Vaccine recipients lacked prior SARS-CoV-2 infection and had negative nucleocapsid antibodies. Each well held approximately 2.2 million PBMC cultured with 7.5 to 10 ug/ml peptides and about 9.7 IU/ml IL-2. This clone has only a few counts. What it binds is unknown.

The sequence was collected from a human donor who received a COVID-19 vaccine. The chain couples TRBV6-1 to TRBJ2-7, with D tentatively TRBD1 or TRBD2 (6 bases each). This material consisted of CD4+ T cells from PBMCs cultured with SARS-CoV-2 spike peptides, taken before COVID-19 vaccination. The CDR3 DNA reads as TGTGCCAGCAGTGAACTACCACAGAGGGGGGACGAGCAGTACTTC. This codes for CASSELPQRGDEQYF.